These T cell receptor beta chains were read from a single sample in a study of T cell responses to AZD1222 COVID-19 vaccine. Sequencing used immunoSEQ multiplex PCR; TCRdb keeps in-frame clones, though not all of them. Counted here are some 65,000 clones, about four fifths occurring once; the ten biggest clones make up roughly 25%. The sequencing here drew on peripheral blood, taken on day 0 of MenACWY control vaccination. These receptors were collected from an adult in good health. Each CDR3 is given with its conserved first and last residue. Fields, in order: clone size, V gene, J gene, CDR3 protein. Clone size is stated in some rows and not others, as once, few, many or a class when expanded.

>.|TRBV5-1|TRBJ1-1
CASSEGTGGNTEAFF
>.|TRBV15|TRBJ2-4
CATSRDQGSNIQYF
>.|TRBV7-2|TRBJ2-7
CASSRRAGQGMDEQYF
>few|TRBV5-5|TRBJ1-2
CASSPGGVYGYTF
>.|TRBV7-9|TRBJ1-1
CASSSTSVTEAFF
>.|TRBV19|TRBJ1-5
CASSLTLWGGGPQHF
>.|TRBV11-2|TRBJ2-5
CASSPTGARETQYF
>once|TRBV19|TRBJ1-1
CASSIKWSLF
>.|TRBV18|TRBJ2-7
CASSPYTDGEQYF
>once|TRBV3-1/TRBV3-2|TRBJ2-3
CASSRSPDTQYF
>.|TRBV7-3|TRBJ2-5
CASSLSASGGTQYF
>.|TRBV5-1|TRBJ1-2
CASSLEGQGSYGYTF
>.|TRBV15|TRBJ1-5
CATSTSYGKPQHF
>.|TRBV9|TRBJ2-2
CASSVGLAGGDGELFF
>.|TRBV5-4|TRBJ1-2
CASSLPDLGGYTF
>once|TRBV18|TRBJ1-2
CASSRGQSLDGYTF
>.|TRBV5-1|TRBJ1-6
CASSLTSRGRNSPLHF
>.|TRBV19|TRBJ1-2
CAAGTPGLNYGYTF